These 31 T cell receptor beta chains were sequenced from one sample in a study of cytomegalovirus exposure and HLA in healthy donors. A multiplex PCR was run with 60 Vbeta primers and 13 Jbeta primers. Profiled with immunoSEQ multiplex PCR; TCRdb holds only in-frame clones, not every one. The sample shows roughly 130,000 clones, about 85% of them seen only once. Sequencing was done on a sample of PBMCs. The receptors come from a boy between 10 and 17 years old in good health and CMV-seronegative.

CDR3 in amino acids: CASGPSSYEQYF. The CDR3 DNA follows: TGTGCTAGTGGTCCATCCTCTTACGAGCAGTACTTC. The chain employs TRBV12-5 and TRBJ2-5; D ambiguous. TRBJ2-7 explains the end of the DNA better; the J call may be wrong. CDR1 and CDR2 from the germline V gene are LGHNT and FRNRAP. The CDR3 extends over 12 amino acids.

The chain links TRBV7-9 to TRBJ1-1; perhaps TRBD1 as D (6 bases). Looked up from germline, CDR1 is SEHNR and CDR2 is FQNEAQ (reference sequence). The germline V and J ends were trimmed by 5 bases and 6 bases, with 19 bases remaining between them. The CDR3 has 15 amino acids. The CDR3, as DNA: TGTGCCAGCAGCCCTTTACAGGGTCGAGGCCCTGAAGCTTTCTTT. This encodes CASSPLQGRGPEAFF.

The CDR3 sequence is CASSLTTGSYGYTF. As DNA, the CDR3 is TGTGCCAGCAGCTTGACTACGGGCAGCTATGGCTACACCTTC. This chain joins TRBV7-2 and TRBJ1-2; D uncertain. The germline V gene encodes CDR1 SGHTA and CDR2 FQGNSA. The length of the CDR3 is 14 residues. Trimming left V 3 bases short and J 4 bases short, with 12 bases between.

The V and J genes are TRBV4-3 and TRBJ1-1; D call uncertain. The CDR3 covers 15 residues. CDR1 is LGHNA and CDR2 is YSLEER in the germline V gene. Trimming stripped 4 bases from V and 2 bases from J, with 14 bases between. The CDR3 region is CASSLKTTPNTEAFF. The CDR3 DNA reads TGCGCCAGCAGCCTCAAGACGACTCCTAACACTGAAGCTTTCTTT.

The V and J genes are TRBV18 and TRBJ2-2, with D tentatively TRBD2 (6 bases). V lost 2 bases and J lost 0, with 13 bases in between. The CDR3 sequence is 17 residues long. From germline, CDR1 is KGHSH and CDR2 LQKENI. CDR3 coding DNA: TGTGCCAGCTCACCAGCCCGGGGGACTCCGAACACCGGGGAGCTGTTTTTT. Translated, it gives CASSPARGTPNTGELFF.

In its sample, this clone was seen a few times. V usage is TRBV6-5 and J usage is TRBJ2-7; 9 nucleotides align to TRBD1. The CDR3 length is 11 residues. Germline CDR1 and CDR2: MNHEY and SVGAGI. The CDR3 DNA reads TGTTTGGACAGGGGTCCGTACGAGCAGTACTTC. As protein: CLDRGPYEQYF.

This clone was counted a few times. The chain recombines TRBV2 with TRBJ1-2; a possible D gene is TRBD1 (6 bases). The germline V gene has CDR1 SNHLY and CDR2 FYNNEI. The V and J ends lost 9 bases and 4 bases respectively, with 12 bases between them. The CDR3 has 12 amino acids. The CDR3 region has the DNA TGTGCCAGTAACAGGGTTACCTATGGCTACACCTTC. Translating it yields CASNRVTYGYTF.

As for this clone: The junction shows a germline mismatch at one end, possibly a read error. The V gene is TRBV6-1, the J gene TRBJ1-2; D is unresolved. From germline, CDR1 is MNHNS and CDR2 SASEGT. This CDR3 spans 13 amino acids. This CDR3 reads CASSEWNGGPIPF. CDR3 sequence (DNA): TGTGCCAGCAGTGAATGGAACGGAGGGCCGATCCCCTTC.

The V gene is TRBV5-1, the J gene TRBJ2-1, with D maybe TRBD1 (6 bases). This CDR3 has 15 residues. CDR1 is SGHRS, CDR2 YFSETQ, per germline. The ends were cut back, 0 bases at V and 7 bases at J, with 14 bases in the middle. CDR3 bases: TGCGCCAGCAGCTTGGACAGGGTTGGTGGTAATGAGCAGTTCTTC. Protein product: CASSLDRVGGNEQFF.

The CDR3, as DNA: TGCGCCAGCAGCCAGACAAGCACAGATACGCAGTATTTT. Its translation: CASSQTSTDTQYF. V and J are TRBV4-1 and TRBJ2-3; D is ambiguous. Germline V gene lookup returns CDR1 MGHRA and CDR2 YSYEKL. V shed 3 bases and J shed 0 bases, with 4 bases lying between them. CDR3 length: 13 amino acids.

V and J are TRBV7-2 and TRBJ1-1; maybe TRBD1 (6 bases). Trimming left V 5 bases short and J 0 bases short, with 19 bases between. This CDR3 has 17 residues. Germline CDR1 SGHTA, CDR2 FQGNSA. This CDR3 reads CASSPLPGGALNTEAFF. The CDR3 coding sequence is TGTGCCAGCAGCCCACTCCCGGGGGGGGCCCTGAACACTGAAGCTTTCTTT.

The chain is built from TRBV7-2 and TRBJ1-2, with 7 bases lining up with TRBD1. The CDR3 runs to 15 residues. V was clipped by 5 bases and J by 0 bases; unmatched bases: 6. Germline V lookup: CDR1 SGHTA, CDR2 FQGNSA. In nucleotides, the CDR3 is TGTGCCAGCAGCGTCAGACAGGGACCTAACTATGGCTACACCTTC. Residues: CASSVRQGPNYGYTF. The complete variable domain, with remaining parts taken from reference TRBV7-2 and TRBJ1-2, reads GAGVSQSPSNKVTEKGKDVELRCDPISGHTALYWYRQSLGQGLEFLIYFQGNSAPDKSGLPSDRFSAERTGGSVSTLTIQRTQQEDSAVYLCASSVRQGPNYGYTFGSGTRLTVV.

This clone was observed a handful of times. The gene calls are TRBV5-1 and TRBJ1-3; D is undetermined. V was shortened by 0 bases and J by 5 bases, with 6 bases between the two germline ends. Per the germline V gene, CDR1 is SGHRS and CDR2 is YFSETQ. This CDR3 has 13 residues. This CDR3 is CASSLGGRNTIYF. The CDR3 DNA is TGCGCCAGCAGCTTGGGAGGGCGAAACACCATATATTTT.

V gene TRBV10-2 combines with J gene TRBJ2-1, with 7 bases aligning to TRBD1. Germline lookup yields CDR1 WSHSY and CDR2 SAAADI. V lost 7 bases and J lost 10; bases outside the gene matches: 7. This CDR3 comprises 12 residues. The CDR3 spells CASKDGTAEQFF. As DNA, the CDR3 is TGCGCCAGCAAGGACGGGACAGCCGAGCAGTTCTTC.

The chain has TRBV2 and TRBJ2-7, with a weak D call TRBD2 (5 bases). This CDR3 is 13 amino acids long. Trimming removed 3 bases at V and 2 bases at J, with 8 bases between. Germline V gene data show CDR1 as SNHLY and CDR2 as FYNNEI. CDR3 amino acids: CASSDWTPYEQYF. CDR3 sequence (DNA): TGTGCCAGCAGTGATTGGACTCCCTACGAGCAGTACTTC.

On this clone: This CDR3 is also generated by other DNA sequences in the sample. The rearrangement joins TRBV4-2 to TRBJ2-1, with TRBD1 matching 8 bases. This CDR3 is built from 16 residues. CDR1 is LGHNA and CDR2 is YNFKEQ in the germline V gene. Trimming cost V 3 bases and J 7 bases; bases outside gene matches: 11. DNA of the CDR3: TGTGCCAGCAGCCACACCCCGGGGCAGGGGGCAAATGAGCAGTTCTTC. Encoded protein: CASSHTPGQGANEQFF.

The chain couples TRBV27 to TRBJ2-7, with 14 bases aligning to TRBD2. The germline CDR1 and CDR2 sequences are MNHEY and SMNVEV (reference sequence). CDR3 length: 15 amino acids. V lost 5 bases to trimming and J lost 5 bases; unmatched junction nucleotides: 5. DNA of the CDR3: TGTGCCAGCAGTCCAGGGACTAGCGGGGGAAACGAGCAGTACTTC. It translates to CASSPGTSGGNEQYF.

The rearrangement uses TRBV10-3 and TRBJ2-3, with 7 bases identical to TRBD2. Trimming removed 4 bases from V and 0 bases from J; junction bases left unmatched: 7. Germline-derived CDR1 and CDR2 are ENHRY and SYGVKD. The CDR3 runs to 16 residues. The CDR3 protein is CAISGQAGPSTDTQYF. CDR3 nucleotide sequence: TGTGCCATCAGTGGGCAAGCGGGACCTAGCACAGATACGCAGTATTTT.

The V and J genes are TRBV4-1 and TRBJ1-1, with D unresolved. The CDR3 length is 14 residues. Between the trimmed V and J ends, which lost 1 base and 3 bases, there was a span of 9 bases. Germline CDR1 is MGHRA and CDR2 is YSYEKL. CDR3: CASSQGVVYTEAFF. CDR3 nucleotide sequence: TGCGCCAGCAGCCAAGGTGTAGTGTACACTGAAGCTTTCTTT.

V and J are TRBV6-1 and TRBJ1-2; 8 bases agree with TRBD1. The V and J ends lost 6 bases and 4 bases, in that order; junction bases with no gene match: 7. This CDR3 region has 14 residues. Per the germline V gene, CDR1 is MNHNS and CDR2 is SASEGT. CDR3 in DNA: TGTGCCAGCAGCGTTCCGGACAGGGCCTATGGCTACACCTTC. Encoded protein: CASSVPDRAYGYTF.

The chain combines TRBV11-2 with TRBJ2-7, with 7 bases identical to TRBD1. V gave up 0 bases and J gave up 6 bases; unmatched junction bases: 8. Germline V CDR1 and CDR2: SGHAT, FQNNGV. CDR3 size: 15 residues. CDR3 sequence reads: CASSLEPAGGSEQYF. CDR3 bases: TGTGCCAGCAGCTTAGAGCCGGCAGGGGGATCCGAGCAGTACTTC.

The rearrangement links TRBV9 to TRBJ2-1; TRBD2 agrees at 7 bases. Germline values: CDR1 SGDLS, CDR2 YYNGEE. V lost 4 bases, J lost 3 bases, and 10 bases stayed unmatched. This CDR3 is 16 amino acids long. CDR3 sequence: CASSPGGGRNYNEQFF. CDR3 nucleotides: TGTGCCAGCAGCCCGGGGGGAGGGCGGAACTACAATGAGCAGTTCTTC.

This clone occurred once. CDR3 loop: CTSSARDCQETQYF. CDR3 DNA sequence: TGCACCAGCAGCGCCCGGGACTGCCAAGAGACCCAGTACTTC. The rearrangement links TRBV1 to TRBJ2-5; the DNA was not compared with TRBD2, the D call given in the table. TRBV1 corresponds to a pseudogene. The CDR3 spans 14 residues.

J is TRBJ2-5 and V is TRBV5-4; D is possibly TRBD1 (6 bases). The V end was cut by 5 bases, the J end by 1 base, with 12 bases between. CDR1 and CDR2 from the germline V gene are SGHNT and YYREEE (reference sequence). The CDR3 runs 14 residues. CDR3 in DNA: TGTGCCAGCAGGCGGACAGCTTCCCAAGAGACCCAGTACTTC. Translation gives CASRRTASQETQYF.

This chain joins TRBV19 and TRBJ2-3; 9 bases are shared with TRBD2. J lost 6 bases, V lost 7 bases, and 11 bases had no gene match. The CDR3 is 15 residues long. Germline values: CDR1 LNHDA, CDR2 SQIVND (reference sequence). The CDR3 DNA reads as TGTGCCAGTACCCCCTCGCAGCGGGAGGCGGATACGCAGTATTTT. This translates into CASTPSQREADTQYF.

The rearrangement links TRBV30 to TRBJ1-2; tentatively, D is TRBD1 (5 bases). This CDR3 has 13 residues. Germline V gene lookup returns CDR1 GTSNPN and CDR2 SVGIG (reference sequence). The germline V and J ends were trimmed by 3 bases and 6 bases, with 14 bases remaining between them. The CDR3 sequence is CAWRSRAGDGYTF. As DNA, the CDR3 is TGTGCCTGGAGAAGCAGGGCGGGGGATGGCTACACCTTC.

This rearrangement joins TRBV2 to TRBJ1-2, with TRBD1 identical over 9 bases. This CDR3 spans 13 amino acids. The ends lost 7 bases at V and 8 bases at J; junction bases unmatched: 8. Germline values: CDR1 SNHLY, CDR2 FYNNEI. The CDR3 bases are TGTGCCAGCAAAAGGACAGGGGTGGGGGGCTACACCTTC. This encodes CASKRTGVGGYTF. Drawing the rest from reference TRBV2 and TRBJ1-2, the complete variable domain is EPEVTQTPSHQVTQMGQEVILRCVPISNHLYFYWYRQILGQKVEFLVSFYNNEISEKSEIFDDQFSVERPDGSNFTLKIRSTKLEDSAMYFCASKRTGVGGYTFGSGTRLTVV.

Here the CDR3 reads CASSQVMGAEQYF. CDR3 DNA: TGTGCCAGCAGCCAAGTAATGGGCGCCGAGCAGTACTTC. V usage is TRBV14 and J usage is TRBJ2-7; D is uncertain. This CDR3 has 13 residues. Trimming stripped 1 base from V and 6 bases from J, with 10 bases between. CDR1 is SGHDN, CDR2 FVKESK, per germline.

This chain connects TRBV7-9 to TRBJ1-4; D perhaps matches TRBD1 (5 bases). The CDR3 is made up of 13 amino acids. CDR1 is SEHNR, CDR2 FQNEAQ, per germline (reference sequence). The V and J ends lost 11 bases and 5 bases respectively, with 15 bases between them. DNA of the CDR3: TGTGCCGGAAGAAGGACACTGAATGAAAAACTGTTTTTT. Its protein is CAGRRTLNEKLFF.

This sequence joins TRBV19 and TRBJ2-1, with D possibly being TRBD1 (5 bases). The CDR3 sequence is 17 residues long. CDR1 is LNHDA and CDR2 is SQIVND in the germline V gene (reference sequence). The V end was cut by 5 bases, the J end by 3 bases, with 20 bases between. The CDR3 coding sequence is TGTGCCAGTAGTGTCCCCTCAGGGTTTAGGAACTACAATGAGCAGTTCTTC. It translates to CASSVPSGFRNYNEQFF.

A remark on this clone: The sample has other DNA sequences that encode this CDR3 too. The J gene is TRBJ1-2, the V gene TRBV5-4; D is perhaps TRBD1 (5 bases). The germline V and J ends were trimmed by 3 bases and 4 bases, with 7 bases remaining between them. This CDR3 contains 12 residues. Looked up from germline, CDR1 is SGHNT and CDR2 is YYREEE (reference sequence). CDR3 in amino acids: CASSSDSYGYTF. The CDR3 nucleotides are TGTGCCAGCAGCTCCGACAGCTATGGCTACACCTTC.